The 25 T cell receptor beta chains below come from one sample, sequenced in a study of regulatory T cells in long-lasting Graves disease. TCR beta libraries were built with iRepertoire HTBI primers and Arm-PCR of CDR3 regions. Using its own MiXCR run on the multiplex PCR reads, TCRdb lists one record per CDR3 protein. The data hold around 500,000 distinct CDR3 sequences, with roughly 14% observed a single time. Stated time point: newly diagnosed GD, antithyroid drugs for less than 3 months. RNA extracted from PBMCs served as the sequencing template. The same sample was also studied in work on T cells in Graves' hyperthyroidism and ophthalmopathy.

This specimen was peripheral blood mononuclear cells (PBMCs), taken at new diagnosis, from a patient treated with antithyroid drugs. The origin of the receptors is a man under 40 with Graves disease.

This clonotype came up many times. The CDR3 DNA follows: TGCAGTGCTCGAAGCACTGAAGCTTTCTTT. Amino acids: CSARSTEAFF. V usage is TRBV20-1 and J usage is TRBJ1-1, with D unresolved. Deletions cut 5 bases from V and 4 bases from J, with 5 bases between. CDR3 length: 10 amino acids. Germline V gene sequence: CDR1 DFQATT, CDR2 SNEGSKA (reference sequence).

V and J are TRBV9 and TRBJ2-3; D call uncertain. The CDR3 totals 14 residues. CDR1 is SGDLS, CDR2 YYNGEE, per germline. The ends were cut back, 5 bases at V and 0 bases at J, with 10 bases in the middle. CDR3 amino acids: CASSTSWSTDTQYF. The CDR3 DNA sequence: TGTGCCAGCAGTACCAGTTGGAGCACAGATACGCAGTATTTT. The full variable domain, its missing parts supplied by reference TRBV9 and TRBJ2-3, is DSGVTQTPKHLITATGQRVTLRCSPRSGDLSVYWYQQSLDQGLQFLIQYYNGEERAKGNILERFSAQQFPDLHSELNLSSLELGDSALYFCASSTSWSTDTQYFGPGTRLTVL.

This clonotype occurred many times. This chain joins TRBV30 and TRBJ2-1, with D uncertain. Germline CDR1 GTSNPN, CDR2 SVGIG (reference sequence). The CDR3 sequence is 14 residues long. The V end lost 2 bases, the J end lost 4 bases, and 12 bases lay between the germline ends. CDR3 in DNA: TGTGCCTGGAGTCCAGTACTGGATTACAATGAGCAGTTCTTC. It is translated as CAWSPVLDYNEQFF. The full variable domain, its missing parts supplied by reference TRBV30 and TRBJ2-1, is SQTIHQWPATLVQPVGSPLSLECTVEGTSNPNLYWYRQAAGRGLQLLFYSVGIGQISSEVPQNLSASRPQDRQFILSSKKLLLSDSGFYLCAWSPVLDYNEQFFGPGTRLTVL.

This clonotype was seen many times. The chain has TRBV29-1 and TRBJ2-5; D call uncertain. The CDR3 is 14 residues long. The V and J ends lost 3 bases and 5 bases respectively, with 16 bases between them. Germline assignment: CDR1 SQVTM and CDR2 ANQGSEA. In DNA, the CDR3 is TGCAGCGTTGACTTGGCCCCTTCGAGGGAGACCCAGTACTTC. Protein sequence: CSVDLAPSRETQYF.

This clonotype has ten or more counts. The V call is TRBV5-1, the J call TRBJ2-7; 8 bases fit TRBD2. The germline V gene has CDR1 SGHRS and CDR2 YFSETQ. The length of the CDR3 is 15 residues. V shed 4 bases and J 3 bases; nucleotides not matched to a gene: 9. CDR3 sequence reads: CASSKAASGSYEQYF. In DNA form, the CDR3 reads TGCGCCAGCAGCAAGGCCGCGAGCGGGAGCTACGAGCAGTACTTC. The variable domain in full, with the rest retrieved from reference TRBV5-1 and TRBJ2-7, is KAGVTQTPRYLIKTRGQQVTLSCSPISGHRSVSWYQQTPGQGLQFLFEYFSETQRNKGNFPGRFSGRQFSNSRSEMNVSTLELGDSALYLCASSKAASGSYEQYFGPGTRLTVT.

The chain links TRBV5-4 to TRBJ2-7; D possibly matches TRBD1 or TRBD2 (5 bases each). V was trimmed by 3 bases and J by 3 bases, leaving 10 bases between them. Germline loops: CDR1 SGHNT, CDR2 YYREEE (reference sequence). CDR3 length: 13 amino acids. CDR3 in amino acids: CASSSLGDYEQYF. The CDR3 DNA follows: TGTGCCAGCAGCTCGTTGGGGGACTACGAGCAGTACTTC. Filled out from reference TRBV5-4 and TRBJ2-7, the complete variable domain reads ETGVTQSPTHLIKTRGQQVTLRCSSQSGHNTVSWYQQALGQGPQFIFQYYREEENGRGNFPPRFSGLQFPNYSSELNVNALELDDSALYLCASSSLGDYEQYFGPGTRLTVT.

The gene calls are TRBV5-1 and TRBJ2-1; tentatively, D is TRBD1 (6 bases). In germline, CDR1 is SGHRS, CDR2 YFSETQ. This CDR3 has 15 amino acids. V was shortened by 6 bases and J by 2 bases, with 15 bases between the two germline ends. The CDR3: CASTGRGIPYNEQFF. For the CDR3, the DNA is TGCGCCAGCACGGGTAGGGGGATCCCCTACAATGAGCAGTTCTTC.

In regard to this clonotype: One junction end disagrees with the germline gene, perhaps due to a read error. DNA of the CDR3: TGCGCCTGCCCGGGACAGGGATCTAGCGGGTCCCCCTACGAGCAGTACTTC. The encoded protein is CACPGQGSSGSPYEQYF. The chain couples TRBV6-4 to TRBJ2-7; maybe TRBD1 (9 bases). Germline CDR1 MRHNA, CDR2 SNTAGT. The CDR3 covers 17 residues.

This clonotype was recorded many times. The V and J genes are TRBV5-5 and TRBJ1-1, with 8 bases lining up with TRBD1. Germline V gives CDR1 SGHKS, CDR2 YYEKEE (reference sequence). The CDR3 has 15 residues. With 4 bases clipped from V and 1 base from J, the junction kept 6 bases outside the gene matches. The CDR3: CASSGSGTGNTEAFF. The CDR3 nucleotides read TGTGCCAGCAGCGGATCCGGGACAGGGAACACTGAAGCTTTCTTT.

This clonotype counts as medium-sized (0.01 to 0.1%). The chain has TRBV20-1 and TRBJ2-1; D remains ambiguous. This CDR3 is 13 amino acids long. Per germline, CDR1 DFQATT and CDR2 SNEGSKA (reference sequence). The V end lost 6 bases, the J end lost 0 bases, and 9 bases lay between the germline ends. DNA for the CDR3: TGCAGTGCCGGGCTAAGCTCCTACAATGAGCAGTTCTTC. Its protein product is CSAGLSSYNEQFF.

There are many counts of this clonotype. This sequence joins TRBV5-5 and TRBJ2-3; no definite D call. CDR1 is SGHKS, CDR2 YYEKEE, per germline (reference sequence). The CDR3 is made up of 12 amino acids. Trimming shortened V by 2 bases and J by 5 bases, and 6 bases separated the two germline ends. As DNA, the CDR3 is TGTGCCAGCAGCTTCCCTCAAGATACGCAGTATTTT. This encodes CASSFPQDTQYF. Together with reference TRBV5-5 and TRBJ2-3, the CDR3 gives the full variable domain: DAGVTQSPTHLIKTRGQQVTLRCSPISGHKSVSWYQQVLGQGPQFIFQYYEKEERGRGNFPDRFSARQFPNYSSELNVNALLLGDSALYLCASSFPQDTQYFGPGTRLTVL.

The chain is built from TRBV6-4 and TRBJ1-6; no reliable D call. V lost 5 bases to trimming and J lost 11 bases, with 19 bases between them. The CDR3 runs 15 residues. Germline CDR1 MRHNA, CDR2 SNTAGT. The CDR3 DNA sequence: TGTGCCAGCAGTTATTTCGACAATCTTGATCCACCCCTCCACTTT. Protein sequence: CASSYFDNLDPPLHF.

For this clonotype: This sequence may be a read error, since a much larger clone differs from it by one base. The conserved phenylalanine or tryptophan is not found at the CDR3 terminus, so this likely reflects a read error. The chain couples TRBV7-2 to TRBJ2-1; D gene uncertain. The DNA end is more similar to TRBJ2-5, so the J call may be wrong. Germline V lookup: CDR1 SGHTA, CDR2 FQGNSA. The CDR3 contains 15 residues. The CDR3 DNA reads TGTGCCAGCAGCTTAGACCCAGGAAGGTCTGAGACCCAGTACTTG. Amino acids: CASSLDPGRSETQYL.

This clonotype was seen many times. J is TRBJ1-1 and V is TRBV3-1, with unresolved D. Trimming cost V 1 base and J 4 bases, with 7 bases left between them. Germline lookup yields CDR1 LGHDT and CDR2 YNNKEL (reference sequence). The CDR3 totals 13 residues. CDR3: CASSQAELTEAFF. In DNA, the CDR3 is TGTGCCAGCAGCCAAGCAGAACTCACTGAAGCTTTCTTT.

This clonotype was seen more than once but under ten times. J is TRBJ2-3 and V is TRBV5-4; the D call may be TRBD1 or TRBD2 (5 bases each). CDR3 size: 14 residues. Germline V CDR1 and CDR2: SGHNT, YYREEE (reference sequence). The V end was cut by 1 base, the J end by 2 bases, with 8 bases between. The CDR3 loop is CASSLIGTTDTQYF. The CDR3 nucleotides are TGTGCCAGCAGCTTGATCGGGACCACAGATACGCAGTATTTT. The complete variable domain, with remaining parts taken from reference TRBV5-4 and TRBJ2-3, reads ETGVTQSPTHLIKTRGQQVTLRCSSQSGHNTVSWYQQALGQGPQFIFQYYREEENGRGNFPPRFSGLQFPNYSSELNVNALELDDSALYLCASSLIGTTDTQYFGPGTRLTVL.

About this clonotype: It may be a read error: a sequence one base away is much more abundant. V and J are TRBV2 and TRBJ2-3, with 14 bases lining up with TRBD2. This CDR3 is built from 20 residues. Per the germline V gene, CDR1 is SNHLY and CDR2 is FYNNEI. CDR3 nucleotides: TGTGCCAGCCTCAACAGTATAACGGGACTAGCGGGAGTTTTGACAGATACGCGGTATTTT. It encodes CASLNSITGLAGVLTDTRYF. Complete variable domain (other parts from reference TRBV2 and TRBJ2-3): EPEVTQTPSHQVTQMGQEVILRCVPISNHLYFYWYRQILGQKVEFLVSFYNNEISEKSEIFDDQFSVERPDGSNFTLKIRSTKLEDSAMYFCASLNSITGLAGVLTDTRYFGPGTRLTVL.

This clonotype showed up many times. V is TRBV7-3 and J is TRBJ1-3; 8 positions agree with TRBD1. V was clipped by 5 bases and J by 4 bases; unmatched bases: 4. Germline V gives CDR1 SGHTA, CDR2 FQGTGA. The CDR3 totals 14 residues. The DNA of the CDR3 is TGTGCCAGCAGCCCGACAGGGGACGGAAACACCATATATTTT. Translation gives CASSPTGDGNTIYF.

This clonotype was counted many times. The rearrangement joins TRBV25-1 to TRBJ2-1; 9 bases fit TRBD1. The CDR3 runs to 15 residues. J was trimmed by 4 bases and V by 2 bases; bases with no gene match: 3. Germline CDR1 is MGHDK and CDR2 is SYGVNS. DNA for the CDR3: TGTGCCAGCAGTGAAAGGACAGGGGAATACAATGAGCAGTTCTTC. This encodes CASSERTGEYNEQFF.

CDR3 in amino acids: CASLERGKDTQYF. DNA for the CDR3: TGTGCCTCCTTAGAGAGGGGGAAAGATACGCAGTATTTT. The V call is TRBV6-2 or TRBV6-3, the J call TRBJ2-3; possible D gene TRBD1, 6 bases. Germline assignment: CDR1 MNHEY and CDR2 SVGEGT. V gave up 11 bases and J gave up 5 bases, with 17 bases separating them. The CDR3 length is 13 residues.

This clonotype was detected many times. J is TRBJ1-5 and V is TRBV12-5, with no clear D. The CDR3 is 13 residues long. Germline lookup yields CDR1 LGHNT and CDR2 FRNRAP. V was pared by 1 base and J by 3 bases, with 4 bases between. The CDR3 loop reads CASGLEPNQPQHF. For the CDR3, the DNA is TGTGCTAGTGGTTTGGAGCCCAATCAGCCCCAGCATTTT.

The V gene is TRBV7-9, the J gene TRBJ1-3, with 8 bases lining up with TRBD1. Trimming at V came to 1 base and at J to 1 base, leaving 12 bases not matched to a gene. The CDR3 has 19 amino acids. Germline CDR1 reads SEHNR; CDR2 reads FQNEAQ (reference sequence). CDR3 residues: CASSLDGPRGRLSGNTIYF. In DNA, the CDR3 is TGTGCCAGCAGCTTAGACGGTCCCAGGGGGCGCCTTTCTGGAAACACCATATATTTT. Full variable domain (missing parts from reference TRBV7-9 and TRBJ1-3): DTGVSQNPRHKITKRGQNVTFRCDPISEHNRLYWYRQTLGQGPEFLTYFQNEAQLEKSRLLSDRFSAERPKGSFSTLEIQRTEQGDSAMYLCASSLDGPRGRLSGNTIYFGEGSWLTVV.

This clonotype was found many times. The chain recombines TRBV29-1 with TRBJ1-2; 10 bases match TRBD1. CDR1 and CDR2 (germline): SQVTM, ANQGSEA. Germline trimming cut 8 bases from V and 4 bases from J; bases unmatched to any gene: 4. CDR3 size: 12 residues. CDR3 nucleotide sequence: TGCAGCTCCGGACAGGGGGTCTATGGCTACACCTTC. It specifies CSSGQGVYGYTF. Full variable domain (outside the CDR3, taken from reference TRBV29-1 and TRBJ1-2): SAVISQKPSRDICQRGTSLTIQCQVDSQVTMMFWYRQQPGQSLTLIATANQGSEATYESGFVIDKFPISRPNLTFSTLTVSNMSPEDSSIYLCSSGQGVYGYTFGSGTRLTVV.

Only one count was recorded for this clonotype. Because it lacks the conserved phenylalanine or tryptophan at the end, this CDR3 is likely a read error. The chain's CDR3 is CASRGSRASLDTGELFL. In nucleotides, the CDR3 is TGCGCCAGCAGGGGGTCTCGGGCGTCTCTCGACACCGGGGAGCTGTTTCTT. The chain recombines TRBV5-1 with TRBJ2-2; no clear D. Germline V gives CDR1 SGHRS, CDR2 YFSETQ. V was shortened by 5 bases and J by 3 bases, with 20 bases between the two germline ends. The CDR3 spans 17 residues.

As to this clonotype: The CDR3 does not close with the conserved phenylalanine or tryptophan, likely indicating a read error. The chain is built from TRBV13 and TRBJ1-6, with TRBD1 identical over 12 bases. V trimming: 4 bases; J trimming: 8 bases; junction bases outside the gene matches: 9. The length of the CDR3 is 17 residues. Germline V lookup: CDR1 PRHDT, CDR2 FYEKMQ (reference sequence). The CDR3 spells CASSSIRDRGQDSPLHL. The CDR3 bases are TGTGCCAGCAGCTCAATCCGGGACAGGGGGCAGGATTCACCCCTCCACCTT.

Remarks on this clonotype: One base away lies a much larger clone, so this may be a sequencing read error. The chain has TRBV9 and TRBJ2-2; D call uncertain. V shed 5 bases and J shed 3 bases, with 14 bases lying between them. This CDR3 comprises 15 residues. In germline, CDR1 is SGDLS, CDR2 YYNGEE. CDR3: CASSLLQPDTGELFF. Written as DNA, the CDR3 is TGTGCCAGCAGTCTACTCCAGCCGGACACCGGGGAGCTGTTTTTT.